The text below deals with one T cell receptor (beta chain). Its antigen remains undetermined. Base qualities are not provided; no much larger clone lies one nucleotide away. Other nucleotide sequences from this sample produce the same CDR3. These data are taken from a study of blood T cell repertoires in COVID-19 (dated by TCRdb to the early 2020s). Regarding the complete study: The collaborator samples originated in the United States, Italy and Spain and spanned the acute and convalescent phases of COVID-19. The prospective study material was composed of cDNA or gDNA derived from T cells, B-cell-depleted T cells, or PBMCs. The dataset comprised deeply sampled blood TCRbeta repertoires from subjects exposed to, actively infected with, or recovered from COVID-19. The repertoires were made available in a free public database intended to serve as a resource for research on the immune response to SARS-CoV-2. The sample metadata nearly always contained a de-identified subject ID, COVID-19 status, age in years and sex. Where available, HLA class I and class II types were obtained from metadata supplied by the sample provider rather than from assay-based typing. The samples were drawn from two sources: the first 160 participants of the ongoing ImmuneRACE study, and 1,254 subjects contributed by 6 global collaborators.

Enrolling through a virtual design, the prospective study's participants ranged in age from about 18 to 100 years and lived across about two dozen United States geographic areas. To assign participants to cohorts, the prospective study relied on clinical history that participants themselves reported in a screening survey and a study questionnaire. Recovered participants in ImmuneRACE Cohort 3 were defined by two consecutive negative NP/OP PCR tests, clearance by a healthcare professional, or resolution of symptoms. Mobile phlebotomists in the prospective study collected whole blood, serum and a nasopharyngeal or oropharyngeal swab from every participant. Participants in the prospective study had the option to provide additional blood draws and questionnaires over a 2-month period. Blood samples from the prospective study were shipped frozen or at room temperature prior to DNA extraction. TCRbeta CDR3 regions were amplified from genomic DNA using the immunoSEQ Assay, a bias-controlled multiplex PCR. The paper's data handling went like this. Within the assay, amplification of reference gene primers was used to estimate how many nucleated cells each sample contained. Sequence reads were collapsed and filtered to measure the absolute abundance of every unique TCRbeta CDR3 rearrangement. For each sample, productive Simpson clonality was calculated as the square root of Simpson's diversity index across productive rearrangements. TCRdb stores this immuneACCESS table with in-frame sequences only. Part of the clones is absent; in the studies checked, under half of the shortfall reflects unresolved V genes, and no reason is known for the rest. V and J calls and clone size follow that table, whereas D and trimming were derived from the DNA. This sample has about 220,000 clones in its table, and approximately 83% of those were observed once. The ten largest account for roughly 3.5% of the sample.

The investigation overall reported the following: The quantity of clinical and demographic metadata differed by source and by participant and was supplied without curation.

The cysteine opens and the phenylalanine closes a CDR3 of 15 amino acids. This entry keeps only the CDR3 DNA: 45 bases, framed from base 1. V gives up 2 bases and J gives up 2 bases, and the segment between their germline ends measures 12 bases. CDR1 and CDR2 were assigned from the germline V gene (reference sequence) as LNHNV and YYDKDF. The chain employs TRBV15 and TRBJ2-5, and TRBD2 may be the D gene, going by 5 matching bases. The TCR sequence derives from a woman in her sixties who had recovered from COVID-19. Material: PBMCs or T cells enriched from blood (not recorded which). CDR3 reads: CATSRSSEGQETQYF. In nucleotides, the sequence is TGTGCCACCAGCAGATCATCAGAGGGTCAAGAGACCCAGTACTTC.